This T cell receptor beta chain was captured in a study of T-cell memory formation after mild COVID-19. This clonotype was recorded at least ten times. TCRdb re-derived calls from the 5' RACE reads in MiXCR, one entry per CDR3 protein. The repertoire holds 470,000 or so distinct CDR3 sequences, with 18% as singletons. This receptor was taken from an adult woman who had mild COVID-19 (a few samples of this study predate the infection). Cell type and time point are not known. The sample comprised PBMCs or a T cell subset sorted from them (not recorded which).

The CDR3, as DNA: TGTGCCAGCAGCCGGTTGGGGATGCGGGAGGGCCGAAATGAGCAGTTCTTC. Protein product: CASSRLGMREGRNEQFF. The chain links TRBV7-6 to TRBJ2-1; 9 bases are shared with TRBD2. Germline loops: CDR1 SGHVS, CDR2 FNYEAQ. The ends lost 5 bases at V and 7 bases at J; junction bases unmatched: 15. The CDR3 runs 17 residues.